A selection of T cell receptor beta chains follows, all from one sample in a study of cytomegalovirus exposure and HLA in healthy donors. Produced via immunoSEQ multiplex PCR; TCRdb's table is partial and in-frame only. Found here are under 200,000 clones, approximately 88% of them singletons; the top ten hold more than 0.35%. The sequencing input was PBMCs. The source of these receptors is a boy aged 2 to 9 in good health and CMV-seronegative. CDR3s include the opening cysteine and the closing phenylalanine or tryptophan. D genes are given only for firm matches. Size is stated for part of the rows, as once, few or many counts, or as a class when the clone is expanded.

>-|TRBJ1-1|-|TRBV7-9
TGTGCCAGCAGCTTACTACCCAATGGGGGCGGCGAAGCTTTCTTT
CASSLLPNGGGEAFF
>-|TRBJ1-2|TRBD1|TRBV27
TGTGCCAGCAGGACGGGACAGGGGAAGGGCTACACCTTC
CASRTGQGKGYTF
>-|TRBJ2-3|TRBD1|TRBV5-6
TGTGCCAGCAGCTCCCGACAGGGGGCTTTAACAGATACGCAGTATTTT
CASSSRQGALTDTQYF
>-|TRBJ2-7|TRBD1|TRBV2
TGTGCCAGCAGTGCCCGGGACAGGGGTTACTTC
CASSARDRGYF
>-|TRBJ2-1|-|TRBV5-1
TGCGCCAGCAGCGCCCCCGGCGCCGCGGGGTACAATGAGCAGTTCTTC
CASSAPGAAGYNEQFF
>-|TRBJ2-7|-|TRBV19
TGTGCCAGTAGTATTATAAGGGGCCAACTTGATACCTACGAGCAGTACTTC
CASSIIRGQLDTYEQYF
>-|TRBJ2-1|-|TRBV5-1
TGCGCCAGCAGCTTTCGGGACTCCTACAATGAGCAGTTCTTC
CASSFRDSYNEQFF
>-|TRBJ1-2|-|TRBV19
TGTGCCAGTAGTAAATCGGGAGGCGGCTACACCTTC
CASSKSGGGYTF
>-|TRBJ2-1|-|TRBV7-2
TGTGCCAGCAGCTTCGAAACAGGGCGGAATGAGCAGTTCTTC
CASSFETGRNEQFF
>-|TRBJ1-1|TRBD1|TRBV19
TGTGCCAGTAGCGAGACAGGGGCCAGCACTGAAGCTTTCTTT
CASSETGASTEAFF
>-|TRBJ2-5|TRBD2|TRBV6-6
TGTGCCAGCAGTTACCTGGGTAGCGGGGGGCAAGAGACCCAGTACTTC
CASSYLGSGGQETQYF
>-|TRBJ2-3|TRBD2|TRBV27
TGTGCCAGCAGGCTAGCGGGAGCAGATACGCAGTATTTT
CASRLAGADTQYF
>-|TRBJ2-5|TRBD2|TRBV19
TGTGCCAGTAGTATGAGGCGACTAGCGGGAGGGGCTGCGACCCAGTACTTC
CASSMRRLAGGAATQYF
>-|TRBJ2-3|-|TRBV9
TGTGCCAGCAGCCCCAGACACGGCACAGATACGCAGTATTTT
CASSPRHGTDTQYF
>few|TRBJ2-6|-|TRBV19
TGTGCCACCAAAACTGCTGGGGCCAACGTCCTGACTTTC
CATKTAGANVLTF
>-|TRBJ2-7|TRBD2|TRBV7-2
TGTGCCAGAAGCATGATACGGGAGGGCCGTCGGGAGCAGTACTTC
CARSMIREGRREQYF
>-|TRBJ1-5|TRBD1|TRBV2
TGTGCCAGCAGGGAAGGGACAGGGGGTCAGCCCCAGCATTTT
CASREGTGGQPQHF
>few|TRBJ2-2|TRBD2|TRBV10-3
TGTGCCATCAGTGTGGGGGGACTAGCGGGACTAAAAGACCCCGGGGAGCTGTTTTTT
CAISVGGLAGLKDPGELFF
>-|TRBJ1-1|TRBD1|TRBV27
TGTGCCAGCAGCCCACCCCCAGGGGGGAACACTGAAGCTTTCTTT
CASSPPPGGNTEAFF
>-|TRBJ2-1|-|TRBV2
TGTGCCAGCAGTGAAAACTATGAGCAGTTCTTC
CASSENYEQFF
>-|TRBJ2-1|TRBD2|TRBV5-1
TGCGCCAGCAGCCAGGGACTAGCAGAATACAATGAGCAGTTCTTC
CASSQGLAEYNEQFF
>-|TRBJ2-7|-|TRBV30
TGTGCCTGGAGTGACAGGGTAGACGAGCAGTACTTC
CAWSDRVDEQYF
>-|TRBJ2-7|TRBD1|TRBV6-6
TGTGCCAGCAGTTACTCGAATCGGACAGGGGGAAACGAGCAGTACTTC
CASSYSNRTGGNEQYF
>-|TRBJ1-2|TRBD1|TRBV4-2
TGTGCCAGCAGCCAACCGGGACAGGGGGACTATGGCTACACCTTC
CASSQPGQGDYGYTF
>once|TRBJ2-3|-|TRBV25-1
TGTGCCAGCAGCGGGGTCGGCACAGATACGCAGTATTTT
CASSGVGTDTQYF
>-|TRBJ2-4|-|TRBV29-1
TGCAGCGTTGATGGAGGGCCACTAGCCAAAAACATTCAGTACTTC
CSVDGGPLAKNIQYF
>-|TRBJ2-4|TRBD2|TRBV4-1
TGCGCCAGCAGCCAAGAGGGTCCGACTAGCGGGAGGGATGACATTCAGTACTTC
CASSQEGPTSGRDDIQYF
>-|TRBJ1-1|-|TRBV19
TGTGCCAGTAGTATTAAACTCCCCTTGTACACTGAAGCTTTCTTT
CASSIKLPLYTEAFF
>few|TRBJ1-4|TRBD1|TRBV7-9
TGTGCCAGCAGCTCGGACAGGGGGAGCGAAAAACTGTTTTTT
CASSSDRGSEKLFF
>-|TRBJ2-7|-|TRBV4-2
TGTGCCAGCAGCCAAGGACCCTCCGGGGGCTACGAGCAGTACTTC
CASSQGPSGGYEQYF
>once|TRBJ2-3|-|TRBV19
TGTGCCAGTAGTAAAAGAGGAGGAAGGGATACGCAGTATTTT
CASSKRGGRDTQYF
>-|TRBJ2-1|-|TRBV4-2
TGTGCCAGCAGCCAAGGAACTTTCAATGAGCAGTTCTTC
CASSQGTFNEQFF
>-|TRBJ2-1|-|TRBV5-1
TGCGCCAGCAGCTTCCGCTACAATGAGCAGTTCTTC
CASSFRYNEQFF
>-|TRBJ1-1|-|TRBV6-1
TGTGCCAGCAGTTGGGAGGTTACTGAAGCTTTCTTT
CASSWEVTEAFF
>-|TRBJ2-2|TRBD1|TRBV9
TGTGCCAGCAGCGTCTCGACAGGGGGCATCGGGGAGCTGTTTTTT
CASSVSTGGIGELFF
>-|TRBJ2-7|TRBD2|TRBV19
TGTGCCAGTAGTACTGCGGGAGACCGGAACGAGCAGTACTTC
CASSTAGDRNEQYF
>-|TRBJ2-2|-|TRBV6-5
TGTGCCAGCAGGAGGGCCCGAACCGGGGAGCTGTTTTTT
CASRRARTGELFF
>-|TRBJ1-5|-|TRBV19
TGTGCCAGTAGTATATCGGGGGGCGAGCCCCAGCATTTT
CASSISGGEPQHF
>once|TRBJ2-1|-|TRBV19
TGTGCCGCCAGTATCGGCGGGGCCACCTACAATGAGCAGTTCTTC
CAASIGGATYNEQFF
>few|TRBJ1-4|-|TRBV2
TGTGCCAGCAGTGCAACACCTACAGAGTCCGGGGAACTGTTTTTT
CASSATPTESGELFF
>-|TRBJ1-5|-|TRBV5-1
TGCGCCAGCAGCTTGGAAGGGGTTGGGAATCAGCCCCAGCATTTT
CASSLEGVGNQPQHF
>-|TRBJ2-7|TRBD1|TRBV19
TGTGCCAGTAGTAACCGGGACAGGGGGCACTACGAGCAGTACTTC
CASSNRDRGHYEQYF
>-|TRBJ1-1|-|TRBV28
TGTGCCAGCAGTCAAGAACAGGGCTGGAACACTGAAGCTTTCTTT
CASSQEQGWNTEAFF